The 27 T cell receptor beta chains listed next were all sequenced from one sample in a study of T cell responses to AZD1222 COVID-19 vaccine (dated by TCRdb to the early 2020s). The sample's time point label is to be understood as: about 28 days (+/-7) after the second vaccine dose. The method behind the library was the immunoSEQ multiplex PCR assay. Sourced from immuneACCESS, this table was stored by TCRdb with only in-frame sequences that have V and J called. A share of the clones is absent; for the studies checked, an unresolved V gene accounts for under half, and the remainder has no known explanation. This sample gives 70,000 to 90,000 clones in total; over 75% of them show up just once. The ten largest make up roughly 18% of the sample. The sequencing here drew on peripheral blood, taken 28 days after the second AZD1222 dose. The receptors stem from an adult who received the AZD1222 COVID-19 vaccine.

This clone was seen only a few times. This chain uses TRBV7-2 with TRBJ2-3; 8 bases agree with TRBD1. The CDR3 consists of 15 residues. Germline CDR1 SGHTA, CDR2 FQGNSA. The ends lost 1 base at V and 2 bases at J; junction bases unmatched: 2. The CDR3, as DNA: TGTGCCAGCAGCTTAGACAGGGGGGTCACAGATACGCAGTATTTT. It is translated as CASSLDRGVTDTQYF.

The chain has TRBV19 and TRBJ1-2; D is unresolved. With 5 bases removed from V and 8 bases from J, the gap between germline ends came to 15 bases. The germline gives CDR1 LNHDA, CDR2 SQIVND (reference sequence). The CDR3 is made up of 13 amino acids. CDR3 residues: CASSDGSREGYTF. The CDR3, as DNA: TGTGCCAGTAGTGATGGGAGCCGGGAGGGCTACACCTTC.

This clone was detected once. The rearrangement joins TRBV19 to TRBJ1-5, with D possibly being TRBD1 (6 bases). This CDR3 contains 15 residues. The V and J ends lost 4 bases and 4 bases respectively, with 14 bases between them. Per germline, CDR1 LNHDA and CDR2 SQIVND (reference sequence). The DNA for the CDR3 is TGTGCCAGTAGTAGCTTCGGGACACCGAATCAGCCCCAGCATTTT. Translation: CASSSFGTPNQPQHF.

This clone occurred a few times. J is TRBJ1-5 and V is TRBV19; TRBD1 agrees at 7 bases. V lost 3 bases and J lost 3; bases outside the gene matches: 5. Germline V gene lookup returns CDR1 LNHDA and CDR2 SQIVND (reference sequence). The CDR3 runs 15 residues. CDR3 protein: CASSIRDSDNQPQHF. The CDR3 bases are TGTGCCAGTAGTATCAGGGACAGTGACAATCAGCCCCAGCATTTT.

The CDR3 region has the DNA TGTGCCAGCAGCAGACTACGCCTCCGGGCTGAAGCTTTCTTT. This gives the protein CASSRLRLRAEAFF. This rearrangement joins TRBV7-3 to TRBJ1-1; unclear D gene. Germline CDR1 SGHTA, CDR2 FQGTGA. Trimming shortened V by 5 bases and J by 6 bases, and 16 bases separated the two germline ends. This CDR3 contains 14 residues.

The rearrangement links TRBV7-2 to TRBJ1-2, with 7 bases aligning to TRBD1. Germline loops: CDR1 SGHTA, CDR2 FQGNSA. J lost 4 bases, V lost 5 bases, and 7 bases had no gene match. The CDR3 runs 14 residues. CDR3 region: CASSQNRQGYGYTF. Written as DNA, the CDR3 is TGTGCCAGCAGCCAGAATCGACAGGGCTATGGCTACACCTTC.

CDR3 DNA: TGTGCCAGCAGCTTCGCCACGTCCTACGAGCAGTACTTC. Amino acids: CASSFATSYEQYF. The chain couples TRBV7-2 to TRBJ2-7; D remains unclear. Germline-derived CDR1 and CDR2 are SGHTA and FQGNSA. The CDR3 has 13 amino acids. Deletions cut 3 bases from V and 1 base from J, with 7 bases between.

V usage is TRBV6-6 and J usage is TRBJ2-2, with D perhaps matching TRBD2 (5 bases). There are 13 residues in the CDR3. CDR1 MNHNY and CDR2 SVGAGI come from the germline V gene (reference sequence). Trimming took 4 bases from V and 3 from J, leaving 6 bases between them. The CDR3 loop reads CASSSGDTGELFF. As DNA, the CDR3 is TGTGCCAGCAGTTCCGGGGACACCGGGGAGCTGTTTTTT.

The genes are TRBV5-8 and TRBJ2-7; the D is unclear. Trimming left V 0 bases short and J 0 bases short, with 10 bases between. The CDR3 sequence is 15 residues long. Germline CDR1 and CDR2: SGHTS and YDEGEE. CDR3 in DNA: TGTGCCAGCAGCTTGGAGCCTTTCGTCTCCTACGAGCAGTACTTC. Translated: CASSLEPFVSYEQYF.

This chain links TRBV19 with TRBJ1-1; D gene unclear. The CDR3 has 14 residues. Germline loops: CDR1 LNHDA, CDR2 SQIVND (reference sequence). Between the trimmed V and J ends, which lost 7 bases and 1 base, there was a span of 13 bases. This CDR3 is CASTRTAGNTEAFF. In nucleotides, the CDR3 is TGTGCCAGTACCAGAACCGCGGGGAACACTGAAGCTTTCTTT.

This clone was picked up a small number of times. The chain employs TRBV6-5 and TRBJ1-2, with a weak D call TRBD1 (5 bases). Looked up from germline, CDR1 is MNHEY and CDR2 is SVGAGI. This CDR3 is 13 amino acids long. Trimming took off 0 bases at V and 8 bases at J, with 10 bases between the two ends. The CDR3 sequence is CASSYSQGRGYTF. The CDR3 coding sequence is TGTGCCAGCAGTTACTCTCAGGGTCGGGGCTACACCTTC.

This rearrangement joins TRBV7-2 to TRBJ1-6; D uncertain. The CDR3 is 13 residues long. V shed 5 bases and J shed 10 bases, with 12 bases lying between them. Germline V gene data show CDR1 as SGHTA and CDR2 as FQGNSA. CDR3 loop: CASSLGTGSPLHF. The CDR3 coding sequence is TGTGCCAGCAGCCTTGGCACCGGGTCACCCCTCCACTTT.

This clone appeared once. The chain uses TRBV7-3 and TRBJ2-7, with 7 bases that match TRBD1. Unmatched junction bases numbered 3, after V lost 1 base and J lost 6 bases. The CDR3 sequence is 13 residues long. Germline assignment: CDR1 SGHTA and CDR2 FQGTGA. The CDR3 loop is CASSLNRGGEQYF. The CDR3 DNA follows: TGTGCCAGCAGCTTAAACAGGGGCGGCGAGCAGTACTTC. Supplemented by reference TRBV7-3 and TRBJ2-7, the full variable domain reads GAGVSQTPSNKVTEKGKYVELRCDPISGHTALYWYRQSLGQGPEFLIYFQGTGAADDSGLPNDRFFAVRPEGSVSTLKIQRTERGDSAVYLCASSLNRGGEQYFGPGTRLTVT.

The rearrangement uses TRBV7-5 and TRBJ1-2. TRBV7-5 corresponds to a pseudogene. The CDR3 totals 17 residues. CDR3 sequence reads: CVRSRFRRLCRTNGYTF. CDR3 in DNA: TGTGTCAGAAGCCGGTTTAGACGTCTATGCCGAACAAATGGCTACACCTTC.

The rearrangement uses TRBV12-3 or TRBV12-4 and TRBJ1-1; no firm D call. The CDR3 consists of 13 residues. V gave up 3 bases and J gave up 3 bases, with 8 bases separating them. The CDR3, as DNA: TGTGCCAGCAGTTTGGCGGAGGACACTGAAGCTTTCTTT. This gives the protein CASSLAEDTEAFF.

The table lists this clone with a count of one. The chain carries TRBV12-3 or TRBV12-4 and TRBJ2-5; unclear D gene. This CDR3 comprises 11 residues. The V end lost 3 bases, the J end lost 5 bases, and 4 bases lay between the germline ends. The CDR3 is CASSFQETQYF. As DNA, the CDR3 is TGTGCCAGCAGTTTTCAGGAGACCCAGTACTTC.

This clone appeared a single time. V gene TRBV5-5 combines with J gene TRBJ2-5, with 12 bases lining up with TRBD2. Germline CDR1 SGHKS, CDR2 YYEKEE (reference sequence). Unmatched junction bases numbered 2, after V lost 3 bases and J lost 2 bases. The length of the CDR3 is 15 residues. The CDR3 region is CASSSGLAGQETQYF. The DNA of the CDR3 is TGTGCCAGCAGCTCCGGACTAGCGGGGCAAGAGACCCAGTACTTC.

The chain is built from TRBV9 and TRBJ2-3; D is possibly TRBD1 or TRBD2 (5 bases each). V gave up 4 bases and J gave up 2 bases, with 14 bases separating them. Germline CDR1 SGDLS, CDR2 YYNGEE. The CDR3 has 15 amino acids. The DNA of the CDR3 is TGTGCCAGCAGCCCTAGGGACGAAACCACAGATACGCAGTATTTT. Its translation: CASSPRDETTDTQYF.

The rearrangement joins TRBV6-1 to TRBJ1-5; no clear D. This CDR3 region has 11 residues. The V gene's germline CDR1 is MNHNS and CDR2 SASEGT. Trimming pared 3 bases from V and 6 bases from J, leaving 3 bases between. The DNA for the CDR3 is TGTGCCAGCAGTGATCGTCAGCCCCAGCATTTT. Residues: CASSDRQPQHF.

The chain links TRBV2 to TRBJ2-7; D gene unclear. V dropped 7 bases and J dropped 6 bases, with 10 bases sitting between them. The germline gives CDR1 SNHLY, CDR2 FYNNEI. CDR3 size: 11 residues. For the CDR3, the DNA is TGTGCCAGCACCCCCAATGCCGAGCAGTACTTC. It encodes CASTPNAEQYF.

The chain links TRBV6-5 to TRBJ1-1; no definite D call. The V gene lost 6 bases and the J gene lost 2 bases, with 16 bases spanning the gap. The CDR3 runs 15 residues. Germline CDR1 reads MNHEY; CDR2 reads SVGAGI. The CDR3 reads CASSLRGGANTEAFF. The CDR3 coding sequence is TGTGCCAGCAGCCTTCGGGGAGGAGCTAACACTGAAGCTTTCTTT.

The V call is TRBV6-2 or TRBV6-3, the J call TRBJ1-5; D remains ambiguous. Looked up from germline, CDR1 is MNHEY and CDR2 is SVGEGT. The length of the CDR3 is 15 residues. The V and J ends lost 2 bases and 0 bases respectively, with 8 bases between them. DNA of the CDR3: TGTGCCAGCAGTTACATCCAGGCTAGCAATCAGCCCCAGCATTTT. Translating it yields CASSYIQASNQPQHF.

The chain is built from TRBV7-9 and TRBJ1-6; D call uncertain. V dropped 5 bases and J dropped 0 bases, with 5 bases sitting between them. This CDR3 comprises 14 residues. From germline, CDR1 is SEHNR and CDR2 FQNEAQ (reference sequence). In DNA form, the CDR3 reads TGTGCCAGCAGCCATGACTCCTATAATTCACCCCTCCACTTT. Its translation is CASSHDSYNSPLHF.

V is TRBV10-3 and J is TRBJ2-7; no clear D. V was pared by 3 bases and J by 7 bases, with 7 bases between. The CDR3 totals 11 residues. CDR1 and CDR2 from the germline V gene are ENHRY and SYGVKD. CDR3 nucleotide sequence: TGTGCCATCAGTGAACACCGTGAGCAGTACTTC. Translation: CAISEHREQYF.

This clone has only a few counts. In nucleotides, the CDR3 is TGTGCCAGCAGTGAAGTACTAGCGGGGGGTACCACAGATACGCAGTATTTT. Translated, it gives CASSEVLAGGTTDTQYF. The V call is TRBV6-1, the J call TRBJ2-3, with 12 bases identical to TRBD2. With 1 base clipped from V and 2 bases from J, the junction kept 4 bases outside the gene matches. The CDR3 runs 17 residues. Germline CDR1 and CDR2: MNHNS and SASEGT.

The rearrangement uses TRBV4-2 and TRBJ2-3; D call uncertain. CDR1 is LGHNA and CDR2 is YNFKEQ in the germline V gene. This CDR3 spans 15 amino acids. Trimming took off 1 base at V and 4 bases at J, with 12 bases between the two ends. CDR3 bases: TGTGCCAGCAGCCAAGTGAGTGATTCTGCAGATACGCAGTATTTT. Translation: CASSQVSDSADTQYF.

This rearrangement joins TRBV19 to TRBJ1-1, with a weak D call TRBD1 (5 bases). The V end lost 6 bases, the J end lost 6 bases, and 20 bases lay between the germline ends. The CDR3 length is 15 residues. Per germline, CDR1 LNHDA and CDR2 SQIVND (reference sequence). DNA of the CDR3: TGTGCCAGTAGGGGGGGGGACTCCGGAAAGTCTGAAGCTTTCTTT. This gives the protein CASRGGDSGKSEAFF.